The 8 T cell receptor beta chains presented below share a single source sample, sequenced in a study of T-cell memory formation after mild COVID-19 (dated by TCRdb to about 2021). Libraries were prepared through 5' RACE. The instrument given in TCRdb is Illumina NovaSeq 6000. The public reads were quality trimmed at Q25 with fastp and then assembled into clones with MiXCR by TCRdb, keeping productive beta chains. Under each unique CDR3 protein, matching rows form one entry showing the most common genes and DNA. The sample table records about 360,000 distinct CDR3 sequences; around 15% of these occur just once. Jointly, the top ten make up roughly 22% of the sample. Sequenced: PBMCs or a T cell subset sorted from them (not recorded which). The receptors come from a man between 18 and 35 years old who had mild COVID-19 (a few samples of this study predate the infection). The sample titles of this study are shuffled in the database, so cell type and time point are left out; the donor was told from shared clones.

The rearrangement joins TRBV29-1 to TRBJ2-4, with D unresolved. The CDR3 loop spans 12 amino acids. V was clipped by 3 bases and J by 8 bases, with 11 bases between them. Per the germline V gene, CDR1 is SQVTM and CDR2 is ANQGSEA. In nucleotides, the CDR3 is TGCAGCGTTGACCTGACAAGTGACATTCAGTACTTC. Its translation is CSVDLTSDIQYF.

This rearrangement joins TRBV20-1 to TRBJ2-3; 10 bases match TRBD2. This CDR3 contains 14 residues. J lost 3 bases, V lost 5 bases, and 5 bases had no gene match. Per germline, CDR1 DFQATT and CDR2 SNEGSKA (reference sequence). The CDR3 sequence: CSASAGGRTDTQYF. The DNA for the CDR3 is TGCAGTGCTTCAGCGGGGGGGCGAACAGATACGCAGTATTTT.

The chain is built from TRBV3-1 and TRBJ1-2; 12 nucleotides align to TRBD1. Germline lookup yields CDR1 LGHDT and CDR2 YNNKEL (reference sequence). Trimming removed 0 bases from V and 6 bases from J; junction bases left unmatched: 5. The CDR3 extends over 16 amino acids. CDR3 amino acids: CASSQDGTGGPNGYTF. Written as DNA, the CDR3 is TGTGCCAGCAGCCAAGACGGGACAGGGGGCCCGAATGGCTACACCTTC.

This clonotype turned up a few times. The chain is built from TRBV29-1 and TRBJ1-2; 7 bases are shared with TRBD1. CDR3 length equals 13 residues. With V trimmed by 2 bases and J by 6 bases, 6 bases remained unmatched. The V gene's germline CDR1 is SQVTM and CDR2 ANQGSEA. In DNA form, the CDR3 reads TGCAGCGTTGAAAGGGGGCAGGGTGATGGCTACACCTTC. The encoded protein is CSVERGQGDGYTF.

This clonotype was observed a few times. The chain has TRBV4-1 and TRBJ2-1, with 12 positions matching TRBD2. From germline, CDR1 is MGHRA and CDR2 YSYEKL. The CDR3 covers 16 residues. The V gene end was trimmed by 4 bases and the J gene end by 7 bases; junction bases not matched to a gene: 8. CDR3 protein: CASSPRLAGAQNEQFF. The CDR3 nucleotides read TGCGCCAGCAGCCCGCGACTAGCGGGGGCGCAGAATGAGCAGTTCTTC.

This chain joins TRBV7-6 and TRBJ2-7, with TRBD1 matching 7 bases. This CDR3 region has 13 residues. The germline CDR1 and CDR2 sequences are SGHVS and FNYEAQ. V lost 5 bases, J lost 6 bases, and 7 bases stayed unmatched. CDR3 amino acids: CASSMTGRSEQYF. In nucleotides, the CDR3 is TGTGCCAGCAGCATGACAGGGCGCTCCGAGCAGTACTTC.

The V call is TRBV28, the J call TRBJ2-3; 10 bases line up with TRBD2. Germline trimming cut 6 bases from V and 1 base from J; bases unmatched to any gene: 7. Germline lookup yields CDR1 MDHEN and CDR2 SYDVKM. The CDR3 loop spans 16 amino acids. For the CDR3, the DNA is TGTGCCAGCAGGAAACCTCTAGCGGGGGGCACAGATACGCAGTATTTT. Translating it yields CASRKPLAGGTDTQYF.

The genes are TRBV7-2 and TRBJ1-2; D uncertain. Trimming removed 4 bases from V and 1 base from J, with 13 bases in between. The CDR3 has 15 residues. Germline V CDR1 and CDR2: SGHTA, FQGNSA. In DNA form, the CDR3 reads TGTGCCAGCAGCTGGTTTCGGACGGATAACTATGGCTACACCTTC. Translation: CASSWFRTDNYGYTF.